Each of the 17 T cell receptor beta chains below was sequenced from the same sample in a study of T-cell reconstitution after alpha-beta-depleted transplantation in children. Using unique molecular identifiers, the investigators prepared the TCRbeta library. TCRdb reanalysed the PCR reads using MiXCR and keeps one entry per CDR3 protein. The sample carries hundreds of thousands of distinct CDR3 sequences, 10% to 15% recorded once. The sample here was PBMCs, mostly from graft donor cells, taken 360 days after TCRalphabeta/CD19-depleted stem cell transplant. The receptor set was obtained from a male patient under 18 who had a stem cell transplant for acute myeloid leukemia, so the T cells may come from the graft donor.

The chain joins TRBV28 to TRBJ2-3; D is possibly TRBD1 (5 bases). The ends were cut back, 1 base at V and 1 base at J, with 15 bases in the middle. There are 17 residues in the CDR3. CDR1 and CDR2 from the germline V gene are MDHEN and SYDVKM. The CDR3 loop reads CASSLLGWGGGTDTQYF. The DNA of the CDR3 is TGTGCCAGCAGTTTATTAGGTTGGGGCGGAGGCACAGATACGCAGTATTTT.

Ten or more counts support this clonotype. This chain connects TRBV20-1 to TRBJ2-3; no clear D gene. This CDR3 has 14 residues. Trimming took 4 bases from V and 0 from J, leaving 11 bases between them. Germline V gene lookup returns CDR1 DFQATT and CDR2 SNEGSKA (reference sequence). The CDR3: CSANLWASTDTQYF. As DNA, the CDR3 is TGCAGTGCTAACTTATGGGCTAGCACAGATACGCAGTATTTT.

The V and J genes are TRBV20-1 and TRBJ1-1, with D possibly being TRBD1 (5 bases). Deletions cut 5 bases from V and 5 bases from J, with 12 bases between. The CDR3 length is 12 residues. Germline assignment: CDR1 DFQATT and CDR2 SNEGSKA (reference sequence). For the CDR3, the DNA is TGCAGTGCTCCCGCGGGGGGTACTGAAGCTTTCTTT. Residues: CSAPAGGTEAFF.

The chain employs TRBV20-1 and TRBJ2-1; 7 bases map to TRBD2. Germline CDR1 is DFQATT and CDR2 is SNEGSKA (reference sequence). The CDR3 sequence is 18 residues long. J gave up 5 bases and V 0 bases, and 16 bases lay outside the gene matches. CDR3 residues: CSARDLSVRGLRNNEQFF. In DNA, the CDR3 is TGCAGTGCTAGAGATCTTAGCGTGCGGGGACTAAGAAACAATGAGCAGTTCTTC.

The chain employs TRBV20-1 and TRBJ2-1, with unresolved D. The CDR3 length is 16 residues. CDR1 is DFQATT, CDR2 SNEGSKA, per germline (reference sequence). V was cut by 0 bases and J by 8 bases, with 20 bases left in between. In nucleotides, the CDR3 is TGCAGTGCTAGAGATTCCGGCGGTGTGAAGGGCTATGAGCAGTTCTTC. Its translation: CSARDSGGVKGYEQFF.

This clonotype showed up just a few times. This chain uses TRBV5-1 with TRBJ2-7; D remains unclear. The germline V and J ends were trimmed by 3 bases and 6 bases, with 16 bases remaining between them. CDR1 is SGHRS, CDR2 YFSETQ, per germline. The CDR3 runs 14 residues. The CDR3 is CASSSGVETSEQYF. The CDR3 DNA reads TGCGCCAGCAGCTCGGGCGTAGAGACTTCCGAGCAGTACTTC.

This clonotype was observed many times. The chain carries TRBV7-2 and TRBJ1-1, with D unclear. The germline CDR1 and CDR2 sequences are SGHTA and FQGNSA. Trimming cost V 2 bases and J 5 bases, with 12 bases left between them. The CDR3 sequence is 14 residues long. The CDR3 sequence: CASSLQAEVTEAFF. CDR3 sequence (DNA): TGTGCCAGCAGCTTACAGGCCGAAGTGACTGAAGCTTTCTTT.

CDR3: CASSLKLLDTQYF. The CDR3, as DNA: TGTGCCAGCAGCCTTAAACTACTAGATACGCAGTATTTT. This sequence joins TRBV6-2 or TRBV6-3 and TRBJ2-3; D unclear. This CDR3 is 13 amino acids long. V was trimmed by 6 bases and J by 5 bases, leaving 12 bases between them. Germline values: CDR1 MNHEY, CDR2 SVGEGT.

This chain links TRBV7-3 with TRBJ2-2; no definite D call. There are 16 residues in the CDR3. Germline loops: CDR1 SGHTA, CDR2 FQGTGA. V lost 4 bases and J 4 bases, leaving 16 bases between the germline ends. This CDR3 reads CASSSVGGITTGELFF. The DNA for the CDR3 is TGTGCCAGCAGCTCCGTGGGCGGTATCACCACCGGGGAGCTGTTTTTT.

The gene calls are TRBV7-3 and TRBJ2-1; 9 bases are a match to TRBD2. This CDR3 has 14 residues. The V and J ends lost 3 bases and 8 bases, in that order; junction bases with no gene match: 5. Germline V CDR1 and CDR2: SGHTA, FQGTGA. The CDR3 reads CASSFSGRWDEQFF. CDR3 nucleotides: TGTGCCAGCAGCTTTAGCGGGAGATGGGATGAGCAGTTCTTC.

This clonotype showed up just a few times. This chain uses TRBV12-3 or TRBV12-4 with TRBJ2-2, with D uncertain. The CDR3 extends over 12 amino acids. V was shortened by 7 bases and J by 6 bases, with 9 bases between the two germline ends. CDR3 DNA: TGTGCCAGCACGTCAAGTCCCGGGGAGCTGTTTTTT. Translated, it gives CASTSSPGELFF.

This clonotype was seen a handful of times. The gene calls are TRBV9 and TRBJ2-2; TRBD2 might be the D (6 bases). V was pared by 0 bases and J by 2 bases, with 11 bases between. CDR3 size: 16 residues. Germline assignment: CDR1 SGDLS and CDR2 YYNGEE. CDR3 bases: TGTGCCAGCAGCGTAGGGGTAGCGGTCAACACCGGGGAGCTGTTTTTT. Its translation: CASSVGVAVNTGELFF.

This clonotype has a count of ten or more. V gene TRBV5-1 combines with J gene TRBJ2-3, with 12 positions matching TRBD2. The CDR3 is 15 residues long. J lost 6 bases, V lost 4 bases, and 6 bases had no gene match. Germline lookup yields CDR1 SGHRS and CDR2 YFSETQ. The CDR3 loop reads CASSRTSGRMDTQYF. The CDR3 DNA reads TGCGCCAGCAGCCGTACTAGCGGGAGGATGGATACGCAGTATTTT.

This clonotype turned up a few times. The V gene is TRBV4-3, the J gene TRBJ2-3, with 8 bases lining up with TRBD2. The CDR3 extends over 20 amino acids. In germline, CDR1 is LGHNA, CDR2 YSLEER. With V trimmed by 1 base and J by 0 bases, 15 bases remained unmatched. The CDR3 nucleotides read TGCGCCAGCAGCCAAGTACGTAACGGGGGGGCACGTACTAGCACAGATACGCAGTATTTT. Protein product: CASSQVRNGGARTSTDTQYF.

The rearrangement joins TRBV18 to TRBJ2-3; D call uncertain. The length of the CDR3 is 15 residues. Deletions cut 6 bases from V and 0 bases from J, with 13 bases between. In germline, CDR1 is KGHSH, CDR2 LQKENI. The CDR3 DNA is TGTGCCAGCTCCCAACAAGGGCCTAGCACAGATACGCAGTATTTT. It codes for CASSQQGPSTDTQYF.

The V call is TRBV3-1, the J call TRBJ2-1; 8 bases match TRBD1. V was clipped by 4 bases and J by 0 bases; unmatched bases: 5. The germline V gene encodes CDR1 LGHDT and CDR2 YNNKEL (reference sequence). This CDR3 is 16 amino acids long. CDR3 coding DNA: TGTGCCAGCAGCCCCTGGACAGGGCACTCCTACAATGAGCAGTTCTTC. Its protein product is CASSPWTGHSYNEQFF.

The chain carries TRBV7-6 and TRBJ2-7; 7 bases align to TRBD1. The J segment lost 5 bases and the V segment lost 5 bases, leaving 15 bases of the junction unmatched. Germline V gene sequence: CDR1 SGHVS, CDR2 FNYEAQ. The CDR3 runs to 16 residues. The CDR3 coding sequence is TGTGCCAGCAGCCCGTTCACCATAGACAGGGACCACGAGCAGTACTTC. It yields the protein CASSPFTIDRDHEQYF.